The T cell receptor beta chain described here comes from a study of T cells after yellow fever vaccination. Whole-study context: Low-cell-number fractions underwent preparation using SMART-Seq v4 Ultra Low Input.

Germline V gene sequence: CDR1 SNHLY, CDR2 FYNNEI. There are 16 residues in the CDR3. The V and J ends lost 9 bases and 3 bases, in that order; junction bases with no gene match: 13. Study findings and constraints: A small proportion of clonotypes was detected in both the CD4 and CD8 compartments. Faster peaking, at day 5 versus 15, marked a secondary response that was weaker. Post-booster repertoires again held most primary-vaccination clones (about 96% CD4, approximately 90% CD8).

As to this clonotype: The antigen is not known. A single base separates this from a much larger clone, so it may be a read error.

TCRdb recomputed calls from the 5' RACE reads with MiXCR, one row per CDR3 protein. The sample has tens of thousands of distinct CDR3 sequences, 6.5% to 9% seen once. The clonotype originates from a man aged 30 to 45 who received the YFV17D yellow fever vaccine. This specimen consisted of CD8+ T cells sorted from PBMCs, obtained 15 days after the yellow fever booster vaccination. The rearrangement joins TRBV2 to TRBJ2-1; 8 positions match TRBD2. The CDR3 bases are TGTGCCAGGATCGACCGAACTAGCGGTGTCTACAATGAGCAGTTCTTC. It is translated as CARIDRTSGVYNEQFF.